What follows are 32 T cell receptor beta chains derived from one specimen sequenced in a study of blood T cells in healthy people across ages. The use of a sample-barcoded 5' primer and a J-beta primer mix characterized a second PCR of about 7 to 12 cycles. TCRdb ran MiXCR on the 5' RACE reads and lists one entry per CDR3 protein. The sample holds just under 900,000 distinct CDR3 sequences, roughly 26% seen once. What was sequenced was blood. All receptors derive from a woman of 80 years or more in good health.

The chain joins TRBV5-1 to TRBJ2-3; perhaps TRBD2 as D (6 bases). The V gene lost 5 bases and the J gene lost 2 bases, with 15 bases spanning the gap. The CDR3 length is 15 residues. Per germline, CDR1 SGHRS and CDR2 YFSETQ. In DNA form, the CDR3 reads TGCGCCAGCAGGGGACTGCCCCCCTTCACAGATACGCAGTATTTT. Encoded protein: CASRGLPPFTDTQYF.

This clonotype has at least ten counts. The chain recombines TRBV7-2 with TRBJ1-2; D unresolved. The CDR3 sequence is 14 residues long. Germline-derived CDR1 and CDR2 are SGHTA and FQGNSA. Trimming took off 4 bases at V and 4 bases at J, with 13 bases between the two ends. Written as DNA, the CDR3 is TGTGCCAGCAGCTCCACCCCGGAGAGCTATGGCTACACCTTC. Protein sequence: CASSSTPESYGYTF.

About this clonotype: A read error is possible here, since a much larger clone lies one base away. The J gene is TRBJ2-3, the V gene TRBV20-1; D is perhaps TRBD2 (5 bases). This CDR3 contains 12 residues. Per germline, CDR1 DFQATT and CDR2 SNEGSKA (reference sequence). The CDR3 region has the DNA TGCAGTTTAGAGACTACCACAGATACGCAGTGTTTT. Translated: CSLETTTDTQCF.

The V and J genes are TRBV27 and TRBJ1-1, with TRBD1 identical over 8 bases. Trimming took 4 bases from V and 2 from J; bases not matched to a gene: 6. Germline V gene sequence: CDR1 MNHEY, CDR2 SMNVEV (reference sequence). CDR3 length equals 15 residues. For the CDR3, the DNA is TGTGCCAGCAGTTACAGGGGGGGAAGTAACACTGAAGCTTTCTTT. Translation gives CASSYRGGSNTEAFF.

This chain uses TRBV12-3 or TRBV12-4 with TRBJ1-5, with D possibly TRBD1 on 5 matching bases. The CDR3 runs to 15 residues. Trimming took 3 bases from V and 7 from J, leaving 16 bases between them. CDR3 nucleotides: TGTGCCAGCAGTTTCGGGGGAGGGGTCAACCAGCCCCAGCATTTT. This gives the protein CASSFGGGVNQPQHF.

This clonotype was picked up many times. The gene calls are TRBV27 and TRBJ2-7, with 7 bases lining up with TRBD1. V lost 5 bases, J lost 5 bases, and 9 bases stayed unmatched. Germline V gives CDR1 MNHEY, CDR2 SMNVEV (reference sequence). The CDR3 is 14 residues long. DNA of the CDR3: TGTGCCAGCAGTCCGCGACAGGGTTGGGACGAGCAGTACTTC. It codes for CASSPRQGWDEQYF.

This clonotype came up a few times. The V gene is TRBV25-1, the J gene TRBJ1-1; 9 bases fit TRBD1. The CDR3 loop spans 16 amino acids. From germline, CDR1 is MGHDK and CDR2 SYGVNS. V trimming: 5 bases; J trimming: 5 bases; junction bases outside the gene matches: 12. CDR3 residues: CASSRGQGMFSTEAFF. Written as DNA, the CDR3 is TGTGCCAGCAGTCGGGGACAGGGAATGTTTTCGACTGAAGCTTTCTTT.

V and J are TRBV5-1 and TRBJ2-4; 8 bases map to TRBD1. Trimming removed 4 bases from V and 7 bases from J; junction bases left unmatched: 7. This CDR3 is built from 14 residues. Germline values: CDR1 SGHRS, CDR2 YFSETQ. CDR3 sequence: CASSPPDRANIQYF. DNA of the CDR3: TGCGCCAGCAGCCCACCGGACAGGGCCAACATTCAGTACTTC.

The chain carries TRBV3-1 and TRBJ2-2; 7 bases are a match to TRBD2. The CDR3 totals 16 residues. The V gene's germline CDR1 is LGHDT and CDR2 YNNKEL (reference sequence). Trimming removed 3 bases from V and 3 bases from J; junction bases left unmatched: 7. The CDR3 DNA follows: TGTGCCAGCAGCCACCTCATAGGGAGGGACACCGGGGAGCTGTTTTTT. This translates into CASSHLIGRDTGELFF.

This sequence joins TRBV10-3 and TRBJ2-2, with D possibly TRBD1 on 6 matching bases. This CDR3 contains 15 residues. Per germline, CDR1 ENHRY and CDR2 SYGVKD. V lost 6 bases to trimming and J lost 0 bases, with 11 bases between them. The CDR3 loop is CAISLDSANTGELFF. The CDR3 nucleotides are TGTGCCATCAGCCTGGACAGCGCGAACACCGGGGAGCTGTTTTTT.

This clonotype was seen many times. DNA for the CDR3: TGTGCCAGCAGCTTCTCTCATGCTTACGAGCAGTACTTC. Residues: CASSFSHAYEQYF. The rearrangement uses TRBV7-2 and TRBJ2-7; no firm D call. Germline CDR1 reads SGHTA; CDR2 reads FQGNSA. This CDR3 contains 13 residues. V lost 3 bases and J lost 4, with 10 bases in between.

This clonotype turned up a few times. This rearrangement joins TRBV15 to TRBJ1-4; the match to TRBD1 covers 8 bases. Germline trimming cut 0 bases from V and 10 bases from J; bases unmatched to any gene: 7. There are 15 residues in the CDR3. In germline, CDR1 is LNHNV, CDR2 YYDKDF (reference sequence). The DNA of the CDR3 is TGTGCCACCAGCAGAGAGCAGGGGGCTTTCGGAAAACTGTTTTTT. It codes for CATSREQGAFGKLFF.

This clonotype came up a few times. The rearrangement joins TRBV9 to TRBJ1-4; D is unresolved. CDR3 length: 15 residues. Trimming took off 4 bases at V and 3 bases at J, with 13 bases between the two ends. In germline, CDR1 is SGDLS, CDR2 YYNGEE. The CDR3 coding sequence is TGTGCCAGCAGCCCCCGGGAAAGGTCTAATGAAAAACTGTTTTTT. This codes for CASSPRERSNEKLFF.

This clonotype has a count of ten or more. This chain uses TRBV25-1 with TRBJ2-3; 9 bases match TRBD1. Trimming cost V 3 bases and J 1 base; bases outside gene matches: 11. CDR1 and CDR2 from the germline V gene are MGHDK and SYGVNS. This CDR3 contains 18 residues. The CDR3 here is CASSDRMGQGQGTDTQYF. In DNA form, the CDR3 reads TGTGCCAGCAGTGATAGGATGGGACAGGGACAAGGCACAGATACGCAGTATTTT.

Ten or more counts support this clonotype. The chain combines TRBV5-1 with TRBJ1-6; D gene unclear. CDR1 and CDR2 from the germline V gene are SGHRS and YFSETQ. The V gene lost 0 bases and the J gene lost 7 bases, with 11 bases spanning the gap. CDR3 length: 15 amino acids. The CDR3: CASSLVENANSPLHF. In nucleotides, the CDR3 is TGCGCCAGCAGCTTGGTTGAAAATGCGAATTCACCCCTCCACTTT.

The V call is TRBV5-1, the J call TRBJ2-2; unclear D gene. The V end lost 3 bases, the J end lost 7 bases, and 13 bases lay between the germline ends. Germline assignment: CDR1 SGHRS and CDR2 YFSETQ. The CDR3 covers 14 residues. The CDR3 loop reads CASSSGPQVGELFF. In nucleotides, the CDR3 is TGCGCCAGCAGCTCCGGGCCCCAGGTCGGGGAGCTGTTTTTT.

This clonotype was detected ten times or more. CDR3 DNA sequence: TGTGCCAGCAGTGATTCGGGGCCGGAGACCCAGTACTTC. Protein sequence: CASSDSGPETQYF. The chain uses TRBV2 and TRBJ2-5, with D perhaps assigned TRBD1 or TRBD2 (5 bases each). The CDR3 loop spans 13 amino acids. Trimming removed 3 bases at V and 5 bases at J, with 10 bases between. Germline values: CDR1 SNHLY, CDR2 FYNNEI.

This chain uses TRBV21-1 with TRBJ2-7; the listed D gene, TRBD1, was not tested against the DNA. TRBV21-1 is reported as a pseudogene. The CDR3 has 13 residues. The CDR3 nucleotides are TGTGCCAGCACGGGGGGATTTTCCTACGAGCAGTACTTC. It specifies CASTGGFSYEQYF.

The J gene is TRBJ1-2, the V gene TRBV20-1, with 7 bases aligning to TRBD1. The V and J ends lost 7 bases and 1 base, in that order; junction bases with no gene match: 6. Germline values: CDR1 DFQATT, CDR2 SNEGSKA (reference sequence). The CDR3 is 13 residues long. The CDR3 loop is CSVPQGDNYGYTF. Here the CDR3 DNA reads TGCAGTGTTCCTCAGGGGGATAACTATGGCTACACCTTC.

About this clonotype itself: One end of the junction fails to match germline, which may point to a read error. For the CDR3, the DNA is TGTGCCAGCAGACCGTCTGCAGGGGTTTCCTACGAGCGGTACTTC. As protein: CASRPSAGVSYERYF. The rearrangement uses TRBV27 and TRBJ2-7; a weak D match, TRBD1 (6 bases). Looked up from germline, CDR1 is MNHEY and CDR2 is SMNVEV (reference sequence). The CDR3 is 15 amino acids.

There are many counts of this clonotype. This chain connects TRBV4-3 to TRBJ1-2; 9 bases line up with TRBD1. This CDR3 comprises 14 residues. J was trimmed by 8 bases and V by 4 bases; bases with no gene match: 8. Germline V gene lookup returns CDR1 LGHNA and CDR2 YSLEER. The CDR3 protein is CASSLIQGARGYTF. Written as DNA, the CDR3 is TGCGCCAGCAGCCTTATACAGGGGGCGCGGGGCTACACCTTC.

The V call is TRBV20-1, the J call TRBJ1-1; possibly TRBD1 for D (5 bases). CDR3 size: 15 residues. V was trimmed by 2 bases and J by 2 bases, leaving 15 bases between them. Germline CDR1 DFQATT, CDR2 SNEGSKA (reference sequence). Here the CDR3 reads CSARSTGAGNTEAFF. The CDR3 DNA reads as TGCAGTGCTAGAAGTACTGGGGCTGGAAACACTGAAGCTTTCTTT.

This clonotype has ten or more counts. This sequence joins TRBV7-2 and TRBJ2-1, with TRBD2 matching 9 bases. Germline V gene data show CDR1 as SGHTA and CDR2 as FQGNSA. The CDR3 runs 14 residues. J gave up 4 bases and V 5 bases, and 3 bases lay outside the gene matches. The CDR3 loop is CASSLGLAYNEQFF. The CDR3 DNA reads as TGTGCCAGCAGCCTCGGACTAGCGTACAATGAGCAGTTCTTC.

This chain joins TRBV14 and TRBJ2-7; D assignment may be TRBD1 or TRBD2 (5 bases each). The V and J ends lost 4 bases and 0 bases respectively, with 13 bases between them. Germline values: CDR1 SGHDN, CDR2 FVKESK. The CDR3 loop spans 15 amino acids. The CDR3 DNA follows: TGTGCCAGCAGCCTCGTCGGGACCAGCTCCTACGAGCAGTACTTC. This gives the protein CASSLVGTSSYEQYF.

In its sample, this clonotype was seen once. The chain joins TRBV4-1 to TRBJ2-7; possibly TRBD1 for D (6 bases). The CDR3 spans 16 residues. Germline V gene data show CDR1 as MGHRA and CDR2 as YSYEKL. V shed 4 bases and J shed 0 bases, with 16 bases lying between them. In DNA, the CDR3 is TGCGCCAGCAGCCTCAACGACAGGCAGGGCTCCTACGAGCAGTACTTC. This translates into CASSLNDRQGSYEQYF.

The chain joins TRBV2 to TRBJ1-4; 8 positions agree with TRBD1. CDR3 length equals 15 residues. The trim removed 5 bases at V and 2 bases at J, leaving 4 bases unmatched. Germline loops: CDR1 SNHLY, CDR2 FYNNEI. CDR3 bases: TGTGCCAGCAGTAGGTGGACAGGGACTAATGAAAAACTGTTTTTT. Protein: CASSRWTGTNEKLFF.

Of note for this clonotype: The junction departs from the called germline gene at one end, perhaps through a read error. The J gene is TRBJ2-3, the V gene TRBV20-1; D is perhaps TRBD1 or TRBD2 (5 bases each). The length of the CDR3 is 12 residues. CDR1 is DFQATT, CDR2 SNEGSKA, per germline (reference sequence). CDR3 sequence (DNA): TGCAGGGCTAGTGAGGGGTTTGATACGCAGTATTTT. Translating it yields CRASEGFDTQYF.

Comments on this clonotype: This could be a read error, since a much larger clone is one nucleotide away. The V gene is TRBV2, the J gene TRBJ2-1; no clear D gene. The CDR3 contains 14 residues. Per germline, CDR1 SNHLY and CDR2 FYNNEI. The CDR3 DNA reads TGTGCCAGCAGTGAACGAGCAGTCTACAATGGGCAGTTCTTC. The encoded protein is CASSERAVYNGQFF.

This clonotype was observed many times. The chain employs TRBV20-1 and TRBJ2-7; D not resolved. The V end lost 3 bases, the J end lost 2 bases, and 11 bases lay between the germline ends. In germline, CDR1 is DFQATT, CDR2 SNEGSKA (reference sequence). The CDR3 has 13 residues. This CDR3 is CSASPRLAYEQYF. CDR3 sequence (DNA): TGCAGTGCTAGCCCCCGTCTGGCCTACGAGCAGTACTTC.

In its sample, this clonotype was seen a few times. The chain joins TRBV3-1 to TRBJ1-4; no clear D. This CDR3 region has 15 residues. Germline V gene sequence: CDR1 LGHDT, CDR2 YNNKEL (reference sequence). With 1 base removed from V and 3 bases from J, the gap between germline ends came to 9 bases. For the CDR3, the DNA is TGTGCCAGCAGCCAAGCAACTGTAGCTAATGAAAAACTGTTTTTT. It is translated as CASSQATVANEKLFF.

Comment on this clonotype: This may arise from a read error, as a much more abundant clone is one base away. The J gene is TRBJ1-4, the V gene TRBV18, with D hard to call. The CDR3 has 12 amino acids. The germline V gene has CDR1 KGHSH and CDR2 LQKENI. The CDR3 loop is CANSFTGEKLFF. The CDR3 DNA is TGTGCCAACTCATTCACCGGTGAAAAACTGTTTTTT.

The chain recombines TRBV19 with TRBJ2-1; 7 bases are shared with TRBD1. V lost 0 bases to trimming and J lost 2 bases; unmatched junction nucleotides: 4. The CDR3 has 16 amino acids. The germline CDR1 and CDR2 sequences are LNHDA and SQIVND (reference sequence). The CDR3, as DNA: TGTGCCAGTAGTATAGAACAGGGGATGGCCTACAATGAGCAGTTCTTC. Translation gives CASSIEQGMAYNEQFF.